The 8 T cell receptor beta chains reported below all come from one sample, sequenced in a study of blood T cell repertoires in COVID-19. The repertoire was sequenced with immunoSEQ multiplex PCR; TCRdb's copy has only in-frame clones and lacks some. The sample includes 70,000 to 95,000 clones, around nine tenths of them seen just once. Sample: peripheral blood. These receptors all stem from a man aged 70 or older with active or convalescent COVID-19.

The chain uses TRBV19 and TRBJ2-3, with D possibly TRBD2 on 5 matching bases. The CDR3 spans 14 residues. The V end lost 6 bases, the J end lost 2 bases, and 12 bases lay between the germline ends. Germline CDR1 reads LNHDA; CDR2 reads SQIVND (reference sequence). CDR3 DNA: TGTGCCAGTAGCCGGTCGGGGAACACAGATACGCAGTATTTT. It yields the protein CASSRSGNTDTQYF. The full variable domain, completed using reference TRBV19 and TRBJ2-3, is DGGITQSPKYLFRKEGQNVTLSCEQNLNHDAMYWYRQDPGQGLRLIYYSQIVNDFQKGDIAEGYSVSREKKESFPLTVTSAQKNPTAFYLCASSRSGNTDTQYFGPGTRLTVL.

A note on this clone: One end of the junction does not line up with germline, which may come from a read error. This rearrangement joins TRBV28 to TRBJ2-1; 10 nucleotides line up with TRBD1. The CDR3 is 14 amino acids. Germline values: CDR1 MDHEN, CDR2 SYDVKM. This CDR3 is CASRGQGSFNEQFF. The DNA for the CDR3 is TGTGCCAGTCGGGGACAGGGGTCCTTCAATGAGCAGTTCTTC.

The chain recombines TRBV19 with TRBJ1-1; D might be TRBD1 (5 bases). This CDR3 has 15 residues. V dropped 5 bases and J dropped 4 bases, with 17 bases sitting between them. Germline-derived CDR1 and CDR2 are LNHDA and SQIVND (reference sequence). The CDR3 DNA sequence: TGTGCCAGTAGTTTTGGTGGAGGGGCGGGCACTGAAGCTTTCTTT. Translation gives CASSFGGGAGTEAFF.

This sequence joins TRBV19 and TRBJ1-1; 7 positions agree with TRBD1. Trimming took 3 bases from V and 3 from J; bases not matched to a gene: 16. The CDR3 spans 18 residues. CDR1 and CDR2 (germline): LNHDA, SQIVND (reference sequence). As DNA, the CDR3 is TGTGCCAGTAGTATTGGGGTCTTTGTCGGACAGGTGGACACTGAAGCTTTCTTT. Its translation is CASSIGVFVGQVDTEAFF.

In its sample, this clone was seen many times. Other DNA sequences in the same sample also yield this CDR3. The chain recombines TRBV30 with TRBJ1-5; the D gene is possibly TRBD1 (5 bases). Germline values: CDR1 GTSNPN, CDR2 SVGIG (reference sequence). The CDR3 is 13 residues long. Deletions cut 2 bases from V and 2 bases from J, with 7 bases between. CDR3 sequence: CAWSTRGNQPQHF. The DNA of the CDR3 is TGTGCCTGGAGTACCAGGGGCAATCAGCCCCAGCATTTT.

The rearrangement joins TRBV9 to TRBJ2-2, with D perhaps matching TRBD1 (6 bases). This CDR3 is 15 amino acids long. V shed 0 bases and J shed 6 bases, with 12 bases lying between them. CDR1 is SGDLS and CDR2 is YYNGEE in the germline V gene. CDR3 residues: CASSVEAPGAGELFF. Written as DNA, the CDR3 is TGTGCCAGCAGCGTAGAGGCCCCAGGGGCCGGGGAGCTGTTTTTT.

CDR3 sequence (DNA): TGTGCCACCAGCAGAGATCGAGGGGAGGGTCAGCCCCAGCATTTT. It translates to CATSRDRGEGQPQHF. V and J are TRBV15 and TRBJ1-5; D is possibly TRBD1 (5 bases). This CDR3 contains 15 residues. The V end lost 0 bases, the J end lost 6 bases, and 12 bases lay between the germline ends. Germline CDR1 reads LNHNV; CDR2 reads YYDKDF (reference sequence).

The CDR3 loop is CSVSTGGRGYTF. Written as DNA, the CDR3 is TGCAGCGTCTCCACAGGGGGCAGGGGCTACACCTTC. The chain is built from TRBV29-1 and TRBJ1-2, with TRBD1 matching 9 bases. From germline, CDR1 is SQVTM and CDR2 ANQGSEA. This CDR3 region has 12 residues. V lost 6 bases to trimming and J lost 8 bases; unmatched junction nucleotides: 7.